This TCR beta chain was captured in a study of shared clonotypes between healthy human individuals. On the study more broadly: Researchers assigned three CD4 naive, three CD4 memory, two CD8 naive and one CD8 memory plate to each donor.

The investigators split CD4+ cells into a CD45RA+ naive subset and a CD45RA-negative memory subset. In its sample, this clone was seen once. No antigen is known for it. This CDR3 contains 14 residues. V lost 2 bases and J lost 3, with 11 bases in between. The germline gives CDR1 MNHEY, CDR2 SMNVEV (reference sequence). Study conclusions and caveats: Larger richness was generally estimated for naive than memory subsets. Across a few donors, naive CD4 shared about 5%, naive CD8 around 3.5%, memory CD4 about 2.4%, memory CD8 about 0.4%.

Profiled with immunoSEQ multiplex PCR; TCRdb holds only in-frame clones, not every one. The repertoire includes a few million clones, approximately 93% of them detected once, and 0.39% sits in the top ten. The chain couples TRBV27 to TRBJ2-7; no clear D gene. The clonotype comes from a man aged 18 to 29 in good health. Some clones in this sample may be carry-over from other donors' samples. The specimen was naive CD4+ T cells from PBMCs. Described subset: CD45RA+ positively selected. DNA for the CDR3: TGTGCCAGCAGTTTAAAGTTGGGCGGCTACGAGCAGTACTTC. Its translation is CASSLKLGGYEQYF.